This passage covers 28 T cell receptor beta chains from one sample sequenced in a study of T cell repertoires and HLA-DP antigens. The repertoire was sequenced with immunoSEQ multiplex PCR; TCRdb's copy has only in-frame clones and lacks some. The sample lists fewer than 75,000 clones; roughly 75% were seen once. The antigens for these receptors are not known. The sample taken for sequencing was CD4+ T cells from PBMCs. The receptors come from a man aged 55 to 70 in good health and CMV-seronegative.

DNA of the CDR3: TGTGCCAGCAGCCCACGGGACAGGGGGTTGGGAGGAAACACCATATATTTT. Translation: CASSPRDRGLGGNTIYF. This sequence joins TRBV9 and TRBJ1-3; the match to TRBD1 covers 11 bases. The CDR3 length is 17 residues. The germline V gene has CDR1 SGDLS and CDR2 YYNGEE. With 4 bases clipped from V and 4 bases from J, the junction kept 10 bases outside the gene matches.

The chain links TRBV9 to TRBJ2-3, with unresolved D. The V gene lost 2 bases and the J gene lost 0 bases, with 16 bases spanning the gap. The germline gives CDR1 SGDLS, CDR2 YYNGEE. The CDR3 length is 17 residues. The CDR3 reads CASSVSPGPGSTDTQYF. The CDR3 DNA follows: TGTGCCAGCAGCGTTAGTCCAGGACCCGGAAGCACAGATACGCAGTATTTT.

J is TRBJ2-2 and V is TRBV11-3; D gene ambiguous. Deletions cut 0 bases from V and 4 bases from J, with 6 bases between. Germline CDR1 reads SGHNT; CDR2 reads YENEEA. The length of the CDR3 is 14 residues. In DNA, the CDR3 is TGTGCCAGCAGCTTAGACCCGGGCACCGGGGAGCTGTTTTTT. This sequence encodes CASSLDPGTGELFF.

This clone appeared a single time. This rearrangement joins TRBV5-4 to TRBJ2-3; 7 nucleotides align to TRBD2. CDR1 and CDR2 from the germline V gene are SGHNT and YYREEE (reference sequence). V lost 0 bases, J lost 4 bases, and 8 bases stayed unmatched. The CDR3 sequence is 16 residues long. DNA of the CDR3: TGTGCCAGCAGCTTGGATCGGGGGGATGGTGCAGATACGCAGTATTTT. Translating gives CASSLDRGDGADTQYF.

The chain has TRBV10-2 and TRBJ1-2, with TRBD1 identical over 7 bases. Germline CDR1 reads WSHSY; CDR2 reads SAAADI. The CDR3 has 14 residues. The V gene end was trimmed by 5 bases and the J gene end by 5 bases; junction bases not matched to a gene: 8. Here the CDR3 DNA reads TGCGCCAGCAGTCCAAACGACAGGGCGTATGGCTACACCTTC. Translated: CASSPNDRAYGYTF.

This clone was counted a single time. The chain couples TRBV6-5 to TRBJ2-7, with TRBD2 matching 7 bases. The trim removed 4 bases at V and 2 bases at J, leaving 5 bases unmatched. CDR1 MNHEY and CDR2 SVGAGI come from the germline V gene. The CDR3 consists of 14 residues. CDR3 amino acids: CASSFRAGPYEQYF. The CDR3 bases are TGTGCCAGCAGTTTCCGAGCGGGGCCCTACGAGCAGTACTTC.

This clone was found a few times. The V gene is TRBV6-1, the J gene TRBJ1-2; D may be TRBD1 (5 bases). V dropped 6 bases and J dropped 3 bases, with 17 bases sitting between them. CDR3 size: 15 residues. Germline CDR1 MNHNS, CDR2 SASEGT. This CDR3 reads CASSVGQGTYYGYTF. The CDR3 DNA reads TGTGCCAGCAGCGTTGGACAAGGAACCTACTATGGCTACACCTTC.

V usage is TRBV28 and J usage is TRBJ1-2, with 7 nucleotides matching TRBD1. Germline-derived CDR1 and CDR2 are MDHEN and SYDVKM. This CDR3 region has 14 residues. V was clipped by 5 bases and J by 8 bases; unmatched bases: 11. The CDR3 DNA sequence: TGTGCCAGCAGTCTCTCGACAGGGCAGGGGGGCTACACCTTC. This encodes CASSLSTGQGGYTF.

V and J are TRBV18 and TRBJ1-4; D may be TRBD1 (5 bases). Trimming pared 0 bases from V and 6 bases from J, leaving 11 bases between. The CDR3 totals 15 residues. Germline assignment: CDR1 KGHSH and CDR2 LQKENI. CDR3: CASSPPAGLDEKLFF. In DNA, the CDR3 is TGTGCCAGCTCACCACCGGCAGGGTTGGATGAAAAACTGTTTTTT.

The chain is built from TRBV19 and TRBJ2-3; 9 bases map to TRBD2. Germline assignment: CDR1 LNHDA and CDR2 SQIVND (reference sequence). The CDR3 totals 15 residues. V was pared by 6 bases and J by 5 bases, with 9 bases of the junction left unmatched. The CDR3 bases are TGTGCCAGTAGCAGACTAGCGGTTGGGGGAGATACGCAGTATTTT. The encoded protein is CASSRLAVGGDTQYF.

Here the CDR3 reads CASSQSGTHAFF. In DNA form, the CDR3 reads TGCGCCAGCAGCCAATCCGGGACCCACGCTTTCTTT. The V call is TRBV4-3, the J call TRBJ1-1; maybe TRBD1 (5 bases). Germline V CDR1 and CDR2: LGHNA, YSLEER. Trimming removed 2 bases from V and 11 bases from J, with 12 bases in between. The CDR3 runs 12 residues.

The chain is built from TRBV5-1 and TRBJ2-2, with D possibly being TRBD1 (5 bases). Trimming took off 0 bases at V and 2 bases at J, with 14 bases between the two ends. CDR3 size: 17 residues. The germline V gene encodes CDR1 SGHRS and CDR2 YFSETQ. The CDR3 DNA reads TGCGCCAGCAGCTTGGTATCGGCAGGGTTAAACACCGGGGAGCTGTTTTTT. Translating it yields CASSLVSAGLNTGELFF.

This clone was found once. The V and J genes are TRBV7-2 and TRBJ2-5; 12 nucleotides match TRBD2. The germline V gene encodes CDR1 SGHTA and CDR2 FQGNSA. V trimming: 5 bases; J trimming: 2 bases; junction bases outside the gene matches: 6. This CDR3 region has 16 residues. The CDR3 reads CASSPGLAGRQETQYF. CDR3 nucleotides: TGTGCCAGCAGCCCTGGACTAGCGGGGCGGCAAGAGACCCAGTACTTC.

The chain links TRBV11-3 to TRBJ2-5; D may match TRBD1 or TRBD2 (5 bases each). This CDR3 is built from 14 residues. The V and J ends lost 1 base and 0 bases respectively, with 6 bases between them. CDR1 is SGHNT and CDR2 is YENEEA in the germline V gene. The CDR3, as DNA: TGTGCCAGCAGCTTAGGGGGGAACCAAGAGACCCAGTACTTC. Amino acids: CASSLGGNQETQYF.

This chain connects TRBV19 to TRBJ2-6, with 12 positions matching TRBD1. The CDR3 covers 17 residues. Germline values: CDR1 LNHDA, CDR2 SQIVND (reference sequence). V gave up 5 bases and J gave up 4 bases; unmatched junction bases: 6. The CDR3, as DNA: TGTGCCAGTAGTGGCCGGGACAGGGGGCCCGGGGCCAACGTCCTGACTTTC. Its translation is CASSGRDRGPGANVLTF. The full variable domain, in which reference TRBV19 and TRBJ2-6 provide the parts outside the CDR3, is DGGITQSPKYLFRKEGQNVTLSCEQNLNHDAMYWYRQDPGQGLRLIYYSQIVNDFQKGDIAEGYSVSREKKESFPLTVTSAQKNPTAFYLCASSGRDRGPGANVLTFGAGSRLTVL.

To note about this clone: The same CDR3 is also encoded by other DNA sequences in this sample. The chain couples TRBV2 to TRBJ2-2, with D unclear. CDR3 length: 13 amino acids. Trimming pared 6 bases from V and 1 base from J, leaving 6 bases between. Germline CDR1 reads SNHLY; CDR2 reads FYNNEI. CDR3 sequence reads: CASSPRNTGELFF. The CDR3 coding sequence is TGTGCCAGCAGCCCCAGGAACACCGGGGAGCTGTTTTTT.

CDR3 sequence (DNA): TGTGCCAGCAGCACCAGCGTTCGGGCAGGGCTTAGCTCCTACAATGAGCAGTTCTTC. Its translation is CASSTSVRAGLSSYNEQFF. The chain combines TRBV7-9 with TRBJ2-1; tentative D call: TRBD1 (5 bases). The CDR3 is made up of 19 amino acids. V shed 5 bases and J shed 0 bases, with 23 bases lying between them. CDR1 is SEHNR, CDR2 FQNEAQ, per germline (reference sequence).

V and J are TRBV7-2 and TRBJ2-1; either TRBD1 or TRBD2 may fit D (6 bases each). The CDR3 runs to 18 residues. Germline assignment: CDR1 SGHTA and CDR2 FQGNSA. V was cut by 2 bases and J by 9 bases, with 26 bases left in between. The CDR3 loop is CASSLLSLGTPTRGEQFF. As DNA, the CDR3 is TGTGCCAGCAGCTTACTTTCTTTAGGGACACCGACTAGGGGTGAGCAGTTCTTC.

There are a few counts of this clone. The chain uses TRBV5-6 and TRBJ1-5; 9 bases match TRBD1. Germline CDR1 reads SGHDT; CDR2 reads YYEEEE. CDR3 length: 16 residues. J was trimmed by 5 bases and V by 2 bases; bases with no gene match: 8. As DNA, the CDR3 is TGTGCCAGCAGCTTAAGCCTCGGACAGGGGTATCAGCCCCAGCATTTT. Protein sequence: CASSLSLGQGYQPQHF. The variable domain in full, completed from reference TRBV5-6 and TRBJ1-5, reads DAGVTQSPTHLIKTRGQQVTLRCSPKSGHDTVSWYQQALGQGPQFIFQYYEEEERQRGNFPDRFSGHQFPNYSSELNVNALLLGDSALYLCASSLSLGQGYQPQHFGDGTRLSIL.

The CDR3, as DNA: TGTGCCAGCAGTTACTCGCAGGGGGCGGGCCAGCCCCAGCATTTT. Its protein is CASSYSQGAGQPQHF. The chain recombines TRBV6-6 with TRBJ1-5, with TRBD1 matching 8 bases. With V trimmed by 0 bases and J by 7 bases, 5 bases remained unmatched. CDR3 length: 15 amino acids. Germline assignment: CDR1 MNHNY and CDR2 SVGAGI (reference sequence).

This sequence joins TRBV5-1 and TRBJ2-1; 10 positions match TRBD1. Germline V gene data show CDR1 as SGHRS and CDR2 as YFSETQ. This CDR3 is built from 15 residues. Trimming removed 4 bases from V and 2 bases from J; junction bases left unmatched: 3. The CDR3 region has the DNA TGCGCCAGCAGCCCGGGACAGGGGACCTACAATGAGCAGTTCTTC. It is translated as CASSPGQGTYNEQFF.

The chain couples TRBV7-3 to TRBJ2-1; 7 bases line up with TRBD1. The CDR3 covers 17 residues. Looked up from germline, CDR1 is SGHTA and CDR2 is FQGTGA. The junction had 14 bases not matched to a gene; V was cut back by 5 bases and J by 4 bases. CDR3 bases: TGTGCCAGCAGCCAAGGAACAGGGGCCCTACCTTACAATGAGCAGTTCTTC. This gives the protein CASSQGTGALPYNEQFF.

The rearrangement joins TRBV7-9 to TRBJ2-1, with TRBD1 as a possible D gene (5 bases). V shed 0 bases and J shed 0 bases, with 12 bases lying between them. CDR3 length: 17 residues. Germline assignment: CDR1 SEHNR and CDR2 FQNEAQ (reference sequence). CDR3 sequence: CASSLAGQVDSYNEQFF. The CDR3 DNA reads as TGTGCCAGCAGCTTAGCGGGGCAGGTGGACTCCTACAATGAGCAGTTCTTC.

The rearrangement uses TRBV5-1 and TRBJ2-5, with 9 nucleotides matching TRBD1. Trimming removed 4 bases from V and 1 base from J; junction bases left unmatched: 2. Germline V gene sequence: CDR1 SGHRS, CDR2 YFSETQ. This CDR3 comprises 14 residues. Here the CDR3 DNA reads TGCGCCAGCAGCCAGGGACAGGGCCAAGAGACCCAGTACTTC. Protein product: CASSQGQGQETQYF. The full variable domain, completed using reference TRBV5-1 and TRBJ2-5, is KAGVTQTPRYLIKTRGQQVTLSCSPISGHRSVSWYQQTPGQGLQFLFEYFSETQRNKGNFPGRFSGRQFSNSRSEMNVSTLELGDSALYLCASSQGQGQETQYFGPGTRLLVL.

This chain joins TRBV11-2 and TRBJ1-3, with TRBD1 as a possible D gene (6 bases). The germline CDR1 and CDR2 sequences are SGHAT and FQNNGV. CDR3 size: 15 residues. Trimming left V 1 base short and J 2 bases short, with 9 bases between. The DNA of the CDR3 is TGTGCCAGCAGCTTAGCGGGGGCGCCTGGAAACACCATATATTTT. Amino acids: CASSLAGAPGNTIYF.

The J gene is TRBJ1-2, the V gene TRBV18; D call uncertain. Germline V lookup: CDR1 KGHSH, CDR2 LQKENI. CDR3 length: 14 amino acids. With 0 bases removed from V and 4 bases from J, the gap between germline ends came to 9 bases. Here the CDR3 reads CASSPPTGIYGYTF. The CDR3 DNA is TGTGCCAGCTCACCACCGACGGGGATCTATGGCTACACCTTC.

The chain has TRBV19 and TRBJ2-3; 9 bases are shared with TRBD2. Germline assignment: CDR1 LNHDA and CDR2 SQIVND (reference sequence). V shed 4 bases, J shed 3 bases, and the junction held 8 bases outside the gene matches. The CDR3 runs 16 residues. The CDR3 DNA is TGTGCCAGTAGTAAGCCCCTGGCGGGAGGGACAGATACGCAGTATTTT. Its protein is CASSKPLAGGTDTQYF.

The J gene is TRBJ2-1, the V gene TRBV9, with 8 bases aligning to TRBD1. The CDR3 loop spans 19 amino acids. Unmatched junction bases numbered 15, after V lost 4 bases and J lost 0 bases. CDR1 is SGDLS and CDR2 is YYNGEE in the germline V gene. The CDR3 region has the DNA TGTGCCAGCAGCCGAGGGACAGGCTCTTCCCTTAGCTCCTACAATGAGCAGTTCTTC. Translated: CASSRGTGSSLSSYNEQFF.